This TCR beta chain was captured in a study of T cell changes during pregnancy in multiple sclerosis. TCRdb's table, derived via immunoSEQ multiplex PCR, lists solely in-frame clones and lacks some. Found here are more than 55,000 clones, approximately 90% of them singletons; the top ten hold roughly 1.4%. The J segment lost 0 bases and the V segment lost 1 base, leaving 11 bases of the junction unmatched. Germline V gene sequence: CDR1 SGHVS, CDR2 FQNEAQ. This CDR3 is built from 19 residues. The clonotype was recovered from a female donor with multiple sclerosis, enrolled in a pregnancy study. The V and J genes are TRBV7-8 and TRBJ1-3, with 8 positions matching TRBD1. This material consisted of peripheral blood, taken in the second trimester of pregnancy. In DNA, the CDR3 is TGTGCCAGCAGCTTAGGGGCAGGGGGCTCTTTCGTCTCTGGAAACACCATATATTTT. It specifies CASSLGAGGSFVSGNTIYF.